Below are 22 T cell receptor beta chains sequenced from a single sample in a study of blood T cell repertoires in COVID-19. Measured with immunoSEQ multiplex PCR; TCRdb has only the in-frame clones, and not every one. The data contain fewer than 400,000 clones, 89% of them singletons. Sequencing was done on a sample of PBMCs or T cells enriched from blood (not recorded which). The receptors come from a man aged 55 to 70 who had recovered from COVID-19.

The rearrangement joins TRBV7-2 to TRBJ1-5; 8 bases agree with TRBD1. CDR3 length: 15 residues. V lost 7 bases to trimming and J lost 0 bases; unmatched junction nucleotides: 5. Germline V gene sequence: CDR1 SGHTA, CDR2 FQGNSA. Written as DNA, the CDR3 is TGTGCCAGCAAGGGGCAGGGGGCTAGCAATCAGCCCCAGCATTTT. Translated: CASKGQGASNQPQHF. Full variable domain (rest looked up from reference TRBV7-2 and TRBJ1-5): GAGVSQSPSNKVTEKGKDVELRCDPISGHTALYWYRQSLGQGLEFLIYFQGNSAPDKSGLPSDRFSAERTGGSVSTLTIQRTQQEDSAVYLCASKGQGASNQPQHFGDGTRLSIL.

The chain carries TRBV6-4 and TRBJ2-1; 8 bases are shared with TRBD2. V gave up 3 bases and J gave up 10 bases; unmatched junction bases: 8. Germline V gene data show CDR1 as MRHNA and CDR2 as SNTAGT. The CDR3 loop spans 14 amino acids. The CDR3 loop reads CASSEYSGTYEQFF. Written as DNA, the CDR3 is TGTGCCAGCAGTGAGTATAGCGGGACATACGAGCAGTTCTTC.

The chain couples TRBV28 to TRBJ1-1; D unclear. The CDR3 consists of 13 residues. Germline V gene lookup returns CDR1 MDHEN and CDR2 SYDVKM. V dropped 3 bases and J dropped 1 base, with 6 bases sitting between them. CDR3 protein: CASSLMANTEAFF. DNA for the CDR3: TGTGCCAGCAGTTTGATGGCGAACACTGAAGCTTTCTTT. Together with reference TRBV28 and TRBJ1-1, the CDR3 gives the full variable domain: DVKVTQSSRYLVKRTGEKVFLECVQDMDHENMFWYRQDPGLGLRLIYFSYDVKMKEKGDIPEGYSVSREKKERFSLILESASTNQTSMYLCASSLMANTEAFFGQGTRLTVV.

The chain is built from TRBV5-1 and TRBJ2-5, with 7 bases identical to TRBD2. The ends lost 0 bases at V and 5 bases at J; junction bases unmatched: 10. The CDR3 totals 16 residues. Germline V gene sequence: CDR1 SGHRS, CDR2 YFSETQ. In DNA form, the CDR3 reads TGCGCCAGCAGCTTGGGGGTGGGAGGGCCTGAGGAGACCCAGTACTTC. Protein sequence: CASSLGVGGPEETQYF.

The rearrangement uses TRBV5-6 and TRBJ2-7, with 11 positions matching TRBD2. CDR1 SGHDT and CDR2 YYEEEE come from the germline V gene. The CDR3 runs to 18 residues. The ends lost 2 bases at V and 2 bases at J; junction bases unmatched: 12. The DNA of the CDR3 is TGTGCCAGCAGCTTACCAGGGCCCCCGGGACTAGCGGCCTACGAGCAGTACTTC. Residues: CASSLPGPPGLAAYEQYF.

The chain has TRBV3-1 (or the pseudogene TRBV3-2) and TRBJ2-7; 8 bases agree with TRBD2. The V gene's germline CDR1 is LGHDT and CDR2 YNNKEL (reference sequence). The CDR3 is 15 residues long. V lost 4 bases to trimming and J lost 3 bases; unmatched junction nucleotides: 8. The CDR3 region has the DNA TGTGCCAGCAGCCTACGGGGGGGAGGACACTACGAGCAGTACTTC. This encodes CASSLRGGGHYEQYF.

The V and J genes are TRBV18 and TRBJ2-4; TRBD2 aligns across 10 bases. Unmatched junction bases numbered 10, after V lost 2 bases and J lost 3 bases. The germline CDR1 and CDR2 sequences are KGHSH and LQKENI. The CDR3 runs to 18 residues. This chain's CDR3 is CASSPTTSGRDGKNIQYF. The CDR3 DNA reads TGTGCCAGCTCACCAACGACTAGCGGGCGGGATGGCAAAAACATTCAGTACTTC.

The rearrangement joins TRBV7-3 to TRBJ1-2; 11 bases line up with TRBD1. The junction had 6 bases not matched to a gene; V was cut back by 4 bases and J by 5 bases. Germline CDR1 and CDR2: SGHTA and FQGTGA. This CDR3 is built from 15 residues. The DNA of the CDR3 is TGTGCCAGCAGCTCCTCCGGGACAGGGGGGTATGGCTACACCTTC. Its protein is CASSSSGTGGYGYTF.

The chain is built from TRBV18 and TRBJ2-3; 10 nucleotides agree with TRBD1. The germline CDR1 and CDR2 sequences are KGHSH and LQKENI. Losses at the gene ends were 5 bases for V and 4 bases for J; bases not matched to a gene: 9. The CDR3 totals 16 residues. CDR3 sequence: CASSNRGQGLPDTQYF. The CDR3 nucleotides are TGTGCCAGCTCAAACAGGGGACAGGGGTTGCCAGATACGCAGTATTTT.

V gene TRBV18 combines with J gene TRBJ2-3; TRBD2 aligns across 9 bases. Per the germline V gene, CDR1 is KGHSH and CDR2 is LQKENI. The CDR3 totals 15 residues. V was clipped by 1 base and J by 1 base; unmatched bases: 0. CDR3 protein: CASSPLAGGTDTQYF. DNA for the CDR3: TGTGCCAGCTCACCACTAGCGGGAGGCACAGATACGCAGTATTTT.

The V and J genes are TRBV28 and TRBJ2-6, with 9 bases matching TRBD1. The CDR3 covers 17 residues. From germline, CDR1 is MDHEN and CDR2 SYDVKM. Trimming took 5 bases from V and 1 from J; bases not matched to a gene: 6. CDR3 in DNA: TGTGCCAGCAGTCCGGGACAGGGAGGGTCTGGGGCCAACGTCCTGACTTTC. This encodes CASSPGQGGSGANVLTF.

This chain's CDR3 is CASSLVENTEAFF. The CDR3 nucleotides are TGTGCCAGCAGTTTGGTAGAGAACACTGAAGCTTTCTTT. The rearrangement links TRBV28 to TRBJ1-1, with D unresolved. Deletions cut 3 bases from V and 1 base from J, with 6 bases between. There are 13 residues in the CDR3. Germline V lookup: CDR1 MDHEN, CDR2 SYDVKM.

This clone has just one count. V is TRBV7-2 and J is TRBJ2-1; TRBD2 matches at 13 bases. CDR1 and CDR2 from the germline V gene are SGHTA and FQGNSA. This CDR3 region has 17 residues. V was clipped by 5 bases and J by 5 bases; unmatched bases: 9. CDR3 nucleotide sequence: TGTGCCAGCAGCGAACGGACTAGCGGGAGACGGGACAATGAGCAGTTCTTC. Translating gives CASSERTSGRRDNEQFF.

A single count supports this clone. The V gene is TRBV5-1, the J gene TRBJ1-1, with 7 positions matching TRBD1. The CDR3 has 16 residues. J was trimmed by 6 bases and V by 1 base; bases with no gene match: 12. Germline values: CDR1 SGHRS, CDR2 YFSETQ. The CDR3 DNA follows: TGCGCCAGCAGCTTGTTATCATCTCGACAGGGTGCTGAAGCTTTCTTT. Its translation: CASSLLSSRQGAEAFF.

The chain couples TRBV5-1 to TRBJ1-2; TRBD1 agrees at 7 bases. Germline CDR1 is SGHRS and CDR2 is YFSETQ. With 7 bases clipped from V and 4 bases from J, the junction kept 16 bases outside the gene matches. The CDR3 extends over 16 amino acids. The CDR3 coding sequence is TGCGCCAGCGGGGAAGGGTTAGACAGGGCGCTCTATGGCTACACCTTC. Translation gives CASGEGLDRALYGYTF.

This clone has a single count. The V and J genes are TRBV6-5 and TRBJ2-7, with 7 bases matching TRBD2. J gave up 2 bases and V 0 bases, and 7 bases lay outside the gene matches. Germline V gene sequence: CDR1 MNHEY, CDR2 SVGAGI. This CDR3 has 16 residues. The CDR3 DNA follows: TGTGCCAGCAGTTACTCTACCGGGAGGATCACCTACGAGCAGTACTTC. Residues: CASSYSTGRITYEQYF.

V usage is TRBV3-1 (or the pseudogene TRBV3-2) and J usage is TRBJ1-5; no clear D gene. Germline V gene data show CDR1 as LGHDT and CDR2 as YNNKEL (reference sequence). The CDR3 loop spans 14 amino acids. V was clipped by 2 bases and J by 5 bases, with 10 bases between them. CDR3 residues: CASSQMISHQPQHF. In DNA, the CDR3 is TGTGCCAGCAGCCAAATGATAAGCCATCAGCCCCAGCATTTT.

The chain combines TRBV30 with TRBJ1-5; 10 bases fit TRBD1. V shed 4 bases and J 4 bases; nucleotides not matched to a gene: 4. The germline CDR1 and CDR2 sequences are GTSNPN and SVGIG (reference sequence). The CDR3 extends over 14 amino acids. In DNA, the CDR3 is TGTGCCTGGACGCGGACAGGGGGGAATCAGCCCCAGCATTTT. This encodes CAWTRTGGNQPQHF. Full variable domain (outside the CDR3, taken from reference TRBV30 and TRBJ1-5): SQTIHQWPATLVQPVGSPLSLECTVEGTSNPNLYWYRQAAGRGLQLLFYSVGIGQISSEVPQNLSASRPQDRQFILSSKKLLLSDSGFYLCAWTRTGGNQPQHFGDGTRLSIL.

The rearrangement links TRBV19 to TRBJ1-6, with 7 bases fitting TRBD1. After removal of 4 bases from V and 8 bases from J, the junction contained 5 bases not matched to a gene. CDR1 and CDR2 from the germline V gene are LNHDA and SQIVND (reference sequence). The CDR3 is 14 amino acids. CDR3 in DNA: TGTGCCAGTAGTACCTACAGGGGTGATTCACCCCTCCACTTT. Translated: CASSTYRGDSPLHF. Drawing the rest from reference TRBV19 and TRBJ1-6, the complete variable domain is DGGITQSPKYLFRKEGQNVTLSCEQNLNHDAMYWYRQDPGQGLRLIYYSQIVNDFQKGDIAEGYSVSREKKESFPLTVTSAQKNPTAFYLCASSTYRGDSPLHFGNGTRLTVT.

The CDR3 is CASSVGSWARTDTQYF. DNA for the CDR3: TGTGCCAGCAGCGTAGGCTCATGGGCCCGCACAGATACGCAGTATTTT. This chain uses TRBV9 with TRBJ2-3; D unclear. Germline assignment: CDR1 SGDLS and CDR2 YYNGEE. Trimming took 0 bases from V and 1 from J, leaving 12 bases between them. The length of the CDR3 is 16 residues.

This clone was seen many times. The chain uses TRBV11-1 and TRBJ2-5, with 12 bases aligning to TRBD2. This CDR3 region has 16 residues. Trimming removed 7 bases from V and 4 bases from J; junction bases left unmatched: 10. Germline V CDR1 and CDR2: SGHAT, FQDESV (reference sequence). The CDR3 DNA sequence: TGTGCCAGCACCCAACTACCGGGACTAGCGGGAGAGACCCAGTACTTC. It codes for CASTQLPGLAGETQYF.

The chain employs TRBV6-5 and TRBJ1-2; 9 nucleotides match TRBD1. There are 13 residues in the CDR3. The junction had 9 bases not matched to a gene; V was cut back by 7 bases and J by 9 bases. Germline V gene lookup returns CDR1 MNHEY and CDR2 SVGAGI. CDR3 DNA: TGTGCCAGCACCGCCGGGACAGGGACCCGCTACACCTTC. Its translation: CASTAGTGTRYTF.